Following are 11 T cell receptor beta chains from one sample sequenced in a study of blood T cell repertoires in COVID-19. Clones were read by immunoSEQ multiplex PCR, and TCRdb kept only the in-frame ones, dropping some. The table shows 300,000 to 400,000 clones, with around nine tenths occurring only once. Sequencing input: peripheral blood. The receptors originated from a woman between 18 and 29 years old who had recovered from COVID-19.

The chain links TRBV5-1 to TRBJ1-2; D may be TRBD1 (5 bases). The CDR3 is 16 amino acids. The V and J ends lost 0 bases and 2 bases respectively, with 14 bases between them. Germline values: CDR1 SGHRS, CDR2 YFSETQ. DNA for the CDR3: TGCGCCAGCAGCTTGGAAACGGGGGATGGGAACTATGGCTACACCTTC. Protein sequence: CASSLETGDGNYGYTF. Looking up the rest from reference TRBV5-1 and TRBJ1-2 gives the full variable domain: KAGVTQTPRYLIKTRGQQVTLSCSPISGHRSVSWYQQTPGQGLQFLFEYFSETQRNKGNFPGRFSGRQFSNSRSEMNVSTLELGDSALYLCASSLETGDGNYGYTFGSGTRLTVV.

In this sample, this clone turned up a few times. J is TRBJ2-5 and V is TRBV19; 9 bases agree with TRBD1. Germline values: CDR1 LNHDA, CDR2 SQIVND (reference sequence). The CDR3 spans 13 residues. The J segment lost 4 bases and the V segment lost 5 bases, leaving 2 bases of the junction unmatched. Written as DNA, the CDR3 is TGTGCCAGTAGTTCGACAGGGGGAGAGACCCAGTACTTC. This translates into CASSSTGGETQYF.

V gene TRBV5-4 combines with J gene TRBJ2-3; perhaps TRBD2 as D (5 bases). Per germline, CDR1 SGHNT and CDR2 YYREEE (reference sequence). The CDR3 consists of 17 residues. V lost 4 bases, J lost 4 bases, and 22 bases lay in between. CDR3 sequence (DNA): TGTGCCAGCAGCCCCGGGTTTGGGGTAGCGAACCCAGATACGCAGTATTTT. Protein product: CASSPGFGVANPDTQYF.

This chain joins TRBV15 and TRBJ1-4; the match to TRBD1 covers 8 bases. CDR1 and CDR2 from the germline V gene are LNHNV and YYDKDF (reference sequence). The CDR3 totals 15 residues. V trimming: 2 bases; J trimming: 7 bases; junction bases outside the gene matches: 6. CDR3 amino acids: CATSRRGTGLEKLFF. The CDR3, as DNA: TGTGCCACCAGCAGACGGGGGACAGGTCTTGAAAAACTGTTTTTT.

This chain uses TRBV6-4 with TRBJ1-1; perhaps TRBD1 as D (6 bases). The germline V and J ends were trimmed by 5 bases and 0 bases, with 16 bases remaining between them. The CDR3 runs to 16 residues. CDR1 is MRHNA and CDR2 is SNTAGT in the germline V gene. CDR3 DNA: TGTGCCAGCAGTTTCCCCCGACAGGAGTTGAACACTGAAGCTTTCTTT. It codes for CASSFPRQELNTEAFF.

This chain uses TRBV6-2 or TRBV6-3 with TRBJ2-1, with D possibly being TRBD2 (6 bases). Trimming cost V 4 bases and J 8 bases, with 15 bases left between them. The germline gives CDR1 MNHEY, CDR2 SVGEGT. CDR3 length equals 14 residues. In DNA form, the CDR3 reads TGTGCCAGCAGTTCTGCGGGGACCAACTATGAGCAGTTCTTC. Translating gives CASSSAGTNYEQFF.

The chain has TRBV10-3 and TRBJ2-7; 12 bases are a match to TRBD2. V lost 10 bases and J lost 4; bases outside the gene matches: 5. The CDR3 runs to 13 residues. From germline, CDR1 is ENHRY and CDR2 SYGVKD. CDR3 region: CANLLAGGYEQYV. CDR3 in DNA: TGTGCCAACCTACTAGCGGGAGGATACGAGCAGTACGTC.

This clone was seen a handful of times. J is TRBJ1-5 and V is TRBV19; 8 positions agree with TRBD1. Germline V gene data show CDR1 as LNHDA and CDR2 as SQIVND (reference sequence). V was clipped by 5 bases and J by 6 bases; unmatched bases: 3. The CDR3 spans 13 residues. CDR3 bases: TGTGCCAGTAGTCAAACAGGGGGTCAGCCCCAGCATTTT. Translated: CASSQTGGQPQHF.

The CDR3 sequence is CASSARTGGLPGELFF. In DNA form, the CDR3 reads TGCGCCAGCAGCGCGCGGACAGGGGGTCTCCCCGGGGAGCTGTTTTTT. This sequence joins TRBV5-1 and TRBJ2-2, with TRBD1 matching 10 bases. The germline gives CDR1 SGHRS, CDR2 YFSETQ. The CDR3 contains 16 residues. J lost 6 bases, V lost 4 bases, and 9 bases had no gene match.

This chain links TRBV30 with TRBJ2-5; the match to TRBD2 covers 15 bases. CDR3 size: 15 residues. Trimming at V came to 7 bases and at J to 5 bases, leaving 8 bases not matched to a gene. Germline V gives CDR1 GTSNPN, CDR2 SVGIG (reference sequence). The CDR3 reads CAFWTSGRGVETQYF. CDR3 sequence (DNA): TGTGCCTTCTGGACTAGCGGGAGGGGAGTGGAGACCCAGTACTTC.

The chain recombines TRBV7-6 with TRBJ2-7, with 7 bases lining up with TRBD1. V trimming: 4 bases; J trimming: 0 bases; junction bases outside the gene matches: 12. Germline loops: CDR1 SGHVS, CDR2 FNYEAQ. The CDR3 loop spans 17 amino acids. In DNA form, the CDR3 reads TGTGCCAGCAGCTCAAAATCGGACAGGAAGCACTCCTACGAGCAGTACGTC. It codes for CASSSKSDRKHSYEQYV.